This T cell receptor beta chain was sequenced in a study of Graves' ophthalmopathy and Graves' hyperthyroidism. For the study at large: No progression to ophthalmopathy over 18 months defined stable hyperthyroidism. Study-level points and caveats: The model achieved over 60% sensitivity and roughly 72% specificity for ophthalmopathy progression. Blood contained most expanded thyroid clonotypes exceeding 0.001 frequency.

The CDR3 is 15 residues long. The V end was cut by 2 bases, the J end by 6 bases, with 17 bases between. Looked up from germline, CDR1 is LGHNA and CDR2 is YSLEER. Clinical symptoms, serum thyroxine, TRAb, thyroid ultrasound and orbital computed tomography were relied on for diagnosis. TCR beta CDR3 regions were amplified from RNA transcripts. Second-round multiplex PCR came after first-round RT-PCR with HTBI primers. TCRdb used MiXCR to reprocess the multiplex PCR reads, holding one entry per CDR3 protein. The sample records more than 1,000,000 distinct CDR3 sequences, about 36% being singletons. In its sample, this clonotype was seen a few times. Its antigen is still unknown.

The chain links TRBV4-3 to TRBJ2-7; D may be TRBD1 (5 bases). The sample comprised peripheral blood or thyroid tissue (not recorded which). The origin of this receptor is an adult man with Graves' hyperthyroidism. In DNA form, the CDR3 reads TGCGCCAGCAGCCAACCAGGGCCCATATTGTGCGAGCAGTACTTC. Protein product: CASSQPGPILCEQYF.